This entry lists 9 T cell receptor beta chains sequenced from one sample in a study of blood T cell repertoires in COVID-19. Libraries were prepared by immunoSEQ multiplex PCR; TCRdb keeps only in-frame clonotypes and omits some of them. Of around 160,000 clones listed, 81% are singletons. Sample: peripheral blood. These receptors were taken from a human donor with acute or convalescent COVID-19. The donor label of this sample is uncertain.

In its sample, this clone was seen once. The chain recombines TRBV20-1 with TRBJ1-1, with D perhaps TRBD1 (6 bases). Germline lookup yields CDR1 DFQATT and CDR2 SNEGSKA (reference sequence). Trimming left V 3 bases short and J 6 bases short, with 14 bases between. The CDR3 is made up of 13 amino acids. The CDR3 DNA is TGCAGTGCTAGTGACGGGACACGGTCTGAAGCTTTCTTT. Translating it yields CSASDGTRSEAFF.

V and J are TRBV5-1 and TRBJ1-6; D is possibly TRBD1 (5 bases). Deletions cut 4 bases from V and 11 bases from J, with 25 bases between. In germline, CDR1 is SGHRS, CDR2 YFSETQ. The CDR3 spans 17 residues. The CDR3 nucleotides are TGCGCCAGCAGCCTGGGGCGTTCGGAGAGGGCAATCGCACCCCTCCACTTT. Encoded protein: CASSLGRSERAIAPLHF.

The gene calls are TRBV2 and TRBJ1-1, with TRBD1 identical over 10 bases. V lost 2 bases to trimming and J lost 0 bases; unmatched junction nucleotides: 6. Germline CDR1 and CDR2: SNHLY and FYNNEI. The CDR3 is 17 amino acids. CDR3 sequence (DNA): TGTGCCAGCAGTGAACCGAGGACAGGGGGTTTGAACACTGAAGCTTTCTTT. It encodes CASSEPRTGGLNTEAFF.

This clone was seen a handful of times. The chain combines TRBV6-4 with TRBJ2-1; the D is unclear. The V gene's germline CDR1 is MRHNA and CDR2 SNTAGT. The V end lost 8 bases, the J end lost 9 bases, and 11 bases lay between the germline ends. The CDR3 extends over 11 amino acids. CDR3 sequence reads: CASRPRGEQFF. As DNA, the CDR3 is TGTGCCAGCCGACCCCGAGGTGAGCAGTTCTTC.

The chain employs TRBV2 and TRBJ2-1, with TRBD2 identical over 9 bases. Trimming took 5 bases from V and 6 from J; bases not matched to a gene: 8. Germline CDR1 SNHLY, CDR2 FYNNEI. The CDR3 spans 15 residues. Here the CDR3 reads CASSSGLAKGNEQFF. In DNA, the CDR3 is TGTGCCAGCAGTTCGGGACTAGCAAAAGGCAATGAGCAGTTCTTC.

V is TRBV9 and J is TRBJ1-6; maybe TRBD1 (5 bases). Trimming stripped 0 bases from V and 9 bases from J, with 19 bases between. Germline V gene sequence: CDR1 SGDLS, CDR2 YYNGEE. The CDR3 covers 17 residues. The CDR3 sequence is CASSVGAVGQGSSPLHF. Written as DNA, the CDR3 is TGTGCCAGCAGCGTAGGGGCCGTTGGGCAGGGAAGTTCACCCCTCCACTTT.

The chain links TRBV30 to TRBJ1-6, with a tentative D call TRBD1 (5 bases). CDR1 and CDR2 from the germline V gene are GTSNPN and SVGIG (reference sequence). The CDR3 totals 13 residues. The V end lost 0 bases, the J end lost 10 bases, and 10 bases lay between the germline ends. This CDR3 reads CAWSVDIKSPLHF. The DNA of the CDR3 is TGTGCCTGGAGTGTGGACATCAAGTCACCCCTCCACTTT.

This chain joins TRBV5-1 and TRBJ2-2, with 11 bases lining up with TRBD1. Looked up from germline, CDR1 is SGHRS and CDR2 is YFSETQ. V lost 3 bases to trimming and J lost 0 bases; unmatched junction nucleotides: 10. This CDR3 is 19 amino acids long. CDR3 sequence (DNA): TGCGCCAGCAGCTGGGGACAGGGGGGTTTGGGCGCGAACACCGGGGAGCTGTTTTTT. Amino acids: CASSWGQGGLGANTGELFF.

The sample holds one count of this clone. V is TRBV6-5 and J is TRBJ2-7; possibly TRBD1 for D (6 bases). CDR1 and CDR2 (germline): MNHEY, SVGAGI. V lost 9 bases and J lost 5, with 23 bases in between. The CDR3 runs 15 residues. The CDR3 sequence is CASATRGHEQNEQYF. As DNA, the CDR3 is TGTGCCAGTGCAACCCGGGGACACGAACAAAACGAGCAGTACTTC.